The rows below give T cell receptor beta chains drawn from one sample of a study of OX40 agonist ivuxolimab in advanced cancers. Only in-frame clones appear in the TCRdb table, and some are missing; sequencing was by immunoSEQ multiplex PCR. The top ten hold approximately 11% of the sample, which has more than 70,000 clones, 80% to 90% seen once. The material sequenced was CD4+ or CD8+ T cells sorted from blood, taken in a trial of the OX40 agonist ivuxolimab. The receptors come from an adult with an advanced solid tumor such as melanoma, head and neck, liver or kidney cancer. The CDR3 runs from the conserved cysteine through the conserved F or W. The D gene is left open where the match is weak. Some rows mark clone size as missing; the rest say once, few, many or name a class of expanded clone.

TRBV6-1	TRBD1	TRBJ2-7	NA	TGTGCCAGCAGTGAAAGGGGATGGGACAGTTTCCTTTACGAGCAGTACTTC	CASSERGWDSFLYEQYF
TRBV12-5	TRBD1	TRBJ1-6	NA	TGTGCTAGTGAAGGGCTACAGGGGGCTTCTAATTCACCCCTCCACTTT	CASEGLQGASNSPLHF
TRBV28	NA	TRBJ2-5	once	TGTGCCAGCAGTTTACCGGGACTGGCACAAGAGACCCAGTACTTC	CASSLPGLAQETQYF
TRBV27	NA	TRBJ2-7	NA	TGTGCCAGCAGTTTAGACCCGTTCAGCCACGAGCAGTACTTC	CASSLDPFSHEQYF
TRBV2	TRBD2	TRBJ2-7	NA	TGTGCCAGCAGAACAGAGCGGGAGGCCTACGAGCAGTACTTC	CASRTEREAYEQYF
TRBV5-1	TRBD1	TRBJ2-7	NA	TGCGCCAGCAGCTTTCCGGGACAGGGGTCCTACGAGCAGTACTTC	CASSFPGQGSYEQYF
TRBV4-1	NA	TRBJ1-6	NA	TGCGCCAGCAGCCAAGTACCGGGACACAATAATTCACCCCTCCACTTT	CASSQVPGHNNSPLHF
TRBV5-1	NA	TRBJ1-3	NA	TGCGCCAGCAGCCCTCGGACAGCCGCTGGAAACACCATATATTTT	CASSPRTAAGNTIYF
TRBV2	TRBD1	TRBJ1-1	NA	TGTGCCAGCAGCGGAGTAGGGGGCCAAACTGAAGCTTTCTTT	CASSGVGGQTEAFF
TRBV9	NA	TRBJ1-1	few	TGTGCCAGCAGCGTAGCCGCGGCGAACACTGAAGCTTTCTTT	CASSVAAANTEAFF
TRBV11-3	TRBD2	TRBJ2-7	NA	TGTGCCAGCAGCAGGACTAGCGGGAACGAGCAGTACTTC	CASSRTSGNEQYF
TRBV10-3	NA	TRBJ2-3	NA	TGTGCCATCGGGCATCGCACAGATACGCAGTATTTT	CAIGHRTDTQYF
TRBV5-1	NA	TRBJ1-1	once	TGCGCCAGCAGCTTAGAGACAATCTCTGAAGCTTTCTTT	CASSLETISEAFF
TRBV9	TRBD1	TRBJ2-3	NA	TGTGCCAGCAGCGTGACAGGGGGAGGAGATACGCAGTATTTT	CASSVTGGGDTQYF
TRBV7-9	NA	TRBJ2-3	NA	TGTGCCAGCAGCCCTAGGAGGAGGCAGATCCCAGATACGCAGTATTTT	CASSPRRRQIPDTQYF
TRBV5-8	NA	TRBJ1-1	NA	TGTGCCAGCAGCTACCTACGGGGCGGGAACACTGAAGCTTTCTTT	CASSYLRGGNTEAFF
TRBV7-2	TRBD1	TRBJ1-6	NA	TGTGCCAGCAGCTTATACAGGGGGCCTAATTCACCCCTCCACTTT	CASSLYRGPNSPLHF
TRBV5-1	NA	TRBJ2-3	NA	TGCGCCAGCAGCTCACGGGGAGATACGCAGTATTTT	CASSSRGDTQYF
TRBV5-4	TRBD1	TRBJ1-2	NA	TGTGCCAGCAGGAGACAGGGGACTGTCGGGGTCTATGGCTACACCTTC	CASRRQGTVGVYGYTF
TRBV27	TRBD1	TRBJ1-2	NA	TGTGCCAGCAGTTTCGGACAGGGGAAGTCTGGCTACACCTTC	CASSFGQGKSGYTF
TRBV7-6	NA	TRBJ2-7	NA	TGTGCCAGCAGCCGCAGGGGTTACGAGCAGTACTTC	CASSRRGYEQYF
TRBV7-9	NA	TRBJ2-7	NA	TGTGCCAGCACAGGCGGCTCCTACGAGCAGTACTTC	CASTGGSYEQYF
TRBV6-1	NA	TRBJ2-7	NA	TGTGCCAGCAGCCTGGGTTCCTACGAGCAGTACTTC	CASSLGSYEQYF
TRBV15	NA	TRBJ1-5	NA	TGTGCCACCAGCAGAGATCTTTATCAGCCCCAGCATTTT	CATSRDLYQPQHF
TRBV6-1	TRBD1	TRBJ2-1	NA	TGTGCCAGCAGCCGGGACAGAAGGGGAAATGAGCAGTTCTTC	CASSRDRRGNEQFF
TRBV29-1	TRBD1	TRBJ2-3	NA	TGCAGCGTACGGACAGGGGGCCTAGATACGCAGTATTTT	CSVRTGGLDTQYF
TRBV10-3	NA	TRBJ2-3	once	TGTGCCATCAGGCTTGGTGGGGGCACAGATACGCAGTATTTT	CAIRLGGGTDTQYF
TRBV7-9	NA	TRBJ1-6	few	TGTGCCAGCAGCTTAGGAACGGCGGGGAACTCCTATAATTCACCCCTCCACTTT	CASSLGTAGNSYNSPLHF
TRBV7-2	NA	TRBJ2-7	NA	TGTGCCAGCACCCTCGCTCGGACCTACGAGCAGTACTTC	CASTLARTYEQYF
TRBV5-1	NA	TRBJ2-5	NA	TGCGCCAGCAGCTTGATAGCGGAGACCCAGTACTTC	CASSLIAETQYF
TRBV6-1	TRBD1	TRBJ1-1	NA	TGTGCCAACAAGGGTGGACAGGGGTACACTGAAGCTTTCTTT	CANKGGQGYTEAFF
TRBV2	TRBD1	TRBJ1-4	NA	TGTGCCAGCAACTTCGACAGGGCTGGGAAAGAAAAACTGTTTTTT	CASNFDRAGKEKLFF
TRBV7-9	NA	TRBJ2-5	NA	TGTGCCAGCACCAACCAGGGGCACCAAGAGACCCAGTACTTC	CASTNQGHQETQYF
TRBV5-6	NA	TRBJ1-4	once	TGTGCCAGCAGATGGAGGGGCAATGAAAAACTGTTCTTT	CASRWRGNEKLFF
TRBV7-9	NA	TRBJ2-7	NA	TGTGCCAGCAGCCCCAGCTTAGCCCGAAAGTACTTC	CASSPSLARKYF
TRBV18	NA	TRBJ2-7	NA	TGTGCCAGCTCACTCGCCGGGACTCGTTACGAGCAGTACTTC	CASSLAGTRYEQYF
TRBV19	NA	TRBJ2-7	NA	TGTGCCAGTAGTATCCGAGCACTCTCCGAGCAGTACTTC	CASSIRALSEQYF
TRBV18	NA	TRBJ2-3	NA	TGTGCCAGCTCACCCTTGCAGGGAGCAGATACGCAGTATTTT	CASSPLQGADTQYF
TRBV11-2	NA	TRBJ2-1	NA	TGTGCCAGCAGCTTAGATTGGGGGAACAGGGAGCGCAATGAGCAGTTCTTC	CASSLDWGNRERNEQFF
TRBV14	TRBD2	TRBJ2-2	NA	TGTGCCAGCAGCCAACCACTAGCGGGAGACACCGGGGAGCTGTTTTTT	CASSQPLAGDTGELFF
TRBV5-1	NA	TRBJ2-3	NA	TGCGCCAGCAGCCCCGGTACCAGGGCTCGCACAGATACGCAGTATTTT	CASSPGTRARTDTQYF
TRBV2	NA	TRBJ2-3	once	TGTGCCAGCAAGAGGGACTGGATCACAGATACGCAGTATTTT	CASKRDWITDTQYF
TRBV5-1	NA	TRBJ2-4	NA	TGCGCCAGCAGCTTGGCCCCGGCAGGGGGAGGTGCCAAAAACATTCAGTACTTC	CASSLAPAGGGAKNIQYF
TRBV21-1	NA	TRBJ2-7	once	TGTGCCAGCAGCAAAGACGGAAAGAGAAACCCCTACGAGCAGTACTTC	CASSKDGKRNPYEQYF
TRBV6-6	NA	TRBJ2-3	NA	TGTGCCAGCAGTTACCCGACGCGCGGCACAGATACGCAGTATTTT	CASSYPTRGTDTQYF
TRBV6-1	NA	TRBJ2-7	few	TGTGCCAGCAGCCGAAGCGCGGTGTCCTACGAGCAGTACTTC	CASSRSAVSYEQYF
TRBV20-1	NA	TRBJ2-7	NA	TGCAGTGCTTTGAGCTACGAGCAGTACTTC	CSALSYEQYF
TRBV4-1	NA	TRBJ2-3	NA	TGCGCCAGCAGCCAACCCTCGACAGATCGCACAGATACGCAGTATTTT	CASSQPSTDRTDTQYF
TRBV7-9	NA	TRBJ2-2	once	TGTGCCAGCAGCTTCCTGAGAGGGTCTCTGGGCTCGAACACCGGGGAGCTGTTTTTT	CASSFLRGSLGSNTGELFF
TRBV2	NA	TRBJ1-2	few	TGTGCCAGCAGTTATACGACAGAAGGCTACACCTTC	CASSYTTEGYTF
TRBV5-1	NA	TRBJ1-5	NA	TGCGCCAGCAGCTGGGACATCAATCAGCCCCAGCATTTT	CASSWDINQPQHF
TRBV7-9	NA	TRBJ2-3	NA	TGTGCCAGCAGCCGCCTGGACAACACAGATACGCAGTATTTT	CASSRLDNTDTQYF
TRBV7-3	NA	TRBJ2-7	NA	TGTGCCAGCAGCCCCTGGGCTGAGTCCTACGAGCAGTACTTC	CASSPWAESYEQYF
TRBV6-6	TRBD1	TRBJ1-3	NA	TGTGCCATCCGGGGACAGGCGAAAAACACCATATATTTT	CAIRGQAKNTIYF